One sample yielded the 17 T cell receptor beta chains listed below, sequenced in a study of blood T cell repertoires in COVID-19. Assay used: immunoSEQ multiplex PCR; TCRdb lists only in-frame clones, some missing. The table has approximately 500,000 clones, around 87% seen once. Sequenced: PBMCs or T cells enriched from blood (not recorded which). The source is a woman in her thirties or forties who had recovered from COVID-19.

The chain has TRBV5-5 and TRBJ1-2; D is possibly TRBD1 (6 bases). The CDR3 totals 14 residues. The V gene lost 2 bases and the J gene lost 4 bases, with 12 bases spanning the gap. Germline V gene lookup returns CDR1 SGHKS and CDR2 YYEKEE (reference sequence). As DNA, the CDR3 is TGTGCCAGCAGCTTTGATGGGGGCGGCTATGGCTACACCTTC. Residues: CASSFDGGGYGYTF.

V gene TRBV18 combines with J gene TRBJ2-3, with 8 positions matching TRBD2. The ends lost 3 bases at V and 2 bases at J; junction bases unmatched: 13. Germline CDR1 and CDR2: KGHSH and LQKENI. CDR3 size: 18 residues. The CDR3 coding sequence is TGTGCCAGCTCACCTTCGGCCCGACTAGCGAGCGACACAGATACGCAGTATTTT. It specifies CASSPSARLASDTDTQYF.

V and J are TRBV2 and TRBJ1-4; perhaps TRBD1 as D (5 bases). The V end lost 6 bases, the J end lost 7 bases, and 18 bases lay between the germline ends. This CDR3 region has 15 residues. Looked up from germline, CDR1 is SNHLY and CDR2 is FYNNEI. CDR3 sequence (DNA): TGTGCCAGCAGAGAATTGGGGCAGCCAAGTGAAAAACTGTTTTTT. Amino acid sequence: CASRELGQPSEKLFF.

Only one count was recorded for this clone. The chain recombines TRBV4-1 with TRBJ1-4; a possible D gene is TRBD1 (5 bases). Between the trimmed V and J ends, which lost 0 bases and 2 bases, there was a span of 10 bases. This CDR3 comprises 16 residues. The germline V gene has CDR1 MGHRA and CDR2 YSYEKL. The CDR3 DNA follows: TGCGCCAGCAGCCAAGAACGCAGGGTTACTAATGAAAAACTGTTTTTT. Protein product: CASSQERRVTNEKLFF.

V is TRBV4-2 and J is TRBJ1-5; possible D gene TRBD1, 6 bases. Germline V gene lookup returns CDR1 LGHNA and CDR2 YNFKEQ. V shed 5 bases and J shed 5 bases, with 22 bases lying between them. This CDR3 spans 17 amino acids. CDR3 protein: CASSKGDSTQGDQPQHF. In DNA form, the CDR3 reads TGTGCCAGCAGCAAGGGGGATAGTACCCAAGGTGATCAGCCCCAGCATTTT.

The chain recombines TRBV7-2 with TRBJ2-1; D perhaps matches TRBD2 (5 bases). The CDR3 is 15 amino acids. CDR1 is SGHTA, CDR2 FQGNSA, per germline. V was pared by 3 bases and J by 1 base, with 10 bases between. The CDR3 protein is CASSFAERSYNEQFF. The CDR3 DNA follows: TGTGCCAGCAGCTTCGCGGAGCGGTCCTACAATGAGCAGTTCTTC.

The V gene is TRBV6-5, the J gene TRBJ2-5; tentative D call: TRBD1 (6 bases). Trimming stripped 5 bases from V and 4 bases from J, with 14 bases between. The germline CDR1 and CDR2 sequences are MNHEY and SVGAGI. The CDR3 runs to 14 residues. CDR3 in amino acids: CASSKRQARETQYF. The CDR3 DNA reads TGTGCCAGCAGTAAGCGACAGGCTCGAGAGACCCAGTACTTC.

The rearrangement uses TRBV18 and TRBJ1-2, with TRBD1 matching 7 bases. The CDR3 is 14 amino acids. V lost 2 bases to trimming and J lost 1 base; unmatched junction nucleotides: 1. CDR1 KGHSH and CDR2 LQKENI come from the germline V gene. CDR3 residues: CASSPRDSNYGYTF. CDR3 sequence (DNA): TGTGCCAGCTCACCAAGGGACAGTAACTATGGCTACACCTTC.

Note on this clone: The junction does not match germline at one end; this may be a read error. V usage is TRBV19 and J usage is TRBJ1-2, with unresolved D. Germline CDR1 reads LNHDA; CDR2 reads SQIVND (reference sequence). The CDR3 is 13 amino acids. The CDR3 nucleotides read TGTGCCAGTAGCGAGATACTAACTATGGCTGAGGACTTC. Protein product: CASSEILTMAEDF.

This clone occurred many times. This chain connects TRBV2 to TRBJ2-3, with 7 nucleotides matching TRBD2. The CDR3 totals 16 residues. Trimming took 1 base from V and 2 from J; bases not matched to a gene: 6. CDR1 is SNHLY and CDR2 is FYNNEI in the germline V gene. DNA for the CDR3: TGTGCCAGCAGTGAAGGTTCCGGGACTAACACAGATACGCAGTATTTT. This encodes CASSEGSGTNTDTQYF.

The chain carries TRBV7-9 and TRBJ2-7, with D uncertain. The V gene's germline CDR1 is SEHNR and CDR2 FQNEAQ (reference sequence). The CDR3 loop spans 13 amino acids. Trimming removed 6 bases at V and 3 bases at J, with 12 bases between. The CDR3: CASSFTVFYEQYF. The CDR3 DNA reads as TGTGCCAGCAGTTTTACGGTCTTCTACGAGCAGTACTTC.

The V call is TRBV7-8, the J call TRBJ2-2, with D possibly being TRBD1 (6 bases). Germline CDR1 is SGHVS and CDR2 is FQNEAQ. V was trimmed by 2 bases and J by 4 bases, leaving 8 bases between them. The CDR3 extends over 14 amino acids. The CDR3 sequence is CASSLNRVTGELFF. In DNA form, the CDR3 reads TGTGCCAGCAGCTTAAACAGGGTCACCGGGGAGCTGTTTTTT.

The gene calls are TRBV10-1 and TRBJ2-1, with TRBD1 matching over 10 bases. Germline V gene lookup returns CDR1 WNHNN and CDR2 SYGVQD (reference sequence). The CDR3 runs 18 residues. J was trimmed by 7 bases and V by 2 bases; bases with no gene match: 14. The chain's CDR3 is CASSEGTGVGTINNEQFF. CDR3 sequence (DNA): TGCGCCAGCAGTGAGGGGACAGGGGTTGGGACTATCAATAATGAGCAGTTCTTC.

This chain links TRBV3-1 (or the pseudogene TRBV3-2) with TRBJ1-6; D is ambiguous. Trimming removed 1 base from V and 7 bases from J, with 8 bases in between. The CDR3 consists of 14 residues. CDR1 is LGHDT, CDR2 YNNKEL, per germline (reference sequence). The CDR3 nucleotides are TGTGCCAGCAGCCAAGTTACGGGGAATTCACCCCTCCACTTT. Protein sequence: CASSQVTGNSPLHF.

This chain uses TRBV5-1 with TRBJ2-7, with D possibly matching TRBD1 (6 bases). V was trimmed by 7 bases and J by 0 bases, leaving 14 bases between them. The CDR3 consists of 14 residues. CDR1 is SGHRS, CDR2 YFSETQ, per germline. CDR3 sequence reads: CASGAGTRSYEQYF. The CDR3 coding sequence is TGCGCCAGCGGCGCAGGGACACGCTCCTACGAGCAGTACTTC.

This rearrangement joins TRBV12-3 or TRBV12-4 to TRBJ2-7, with TRBD1 identical over 7 bases. The CDR3 sequence is 13 residues long. Losses at the gene ends were 5 bases for V and 5 bases for J; bases not matched to a gene: 6. The CDR3 spells CASSPGQAHEQYF. DNA for the CDR3: TGTGCCAGCAGTCCCGGACAGGCCCACGAGCAGTACTTC.

This chain connects TRBV15 to TRBJ2-1, with D uncertain. The germline V gene has CDR1 LNHNV and CDR2 YYDKDF (reference sequence). V was cut by 0 bases and J by 10 bases, with 16 bases left in between. CDR3 length: 15 residues. Here the CDR3 DNA reads TGTGCCACCAGCAGAGATGCGGAAGGATACTTCGAGCAGTTCTTC. Translating it yields CATSRDAEGYFEQFF.